This TCR beta chain stems from a study of regulatory T cells in long-lasting Graves disease. This CDR3 has 13 amino acids. Germline V lookup: CDR1 MNHNS, CDR2 SASEGT. Trimming removed 6 bases at V and 0 bases at J, with 8 bases between. This clonotype was seen more than once but under ten times. Antigen specificity is unknown. Study-wide results and limits: The study found TRBV28, TRBJ1-2 and TRBJ2-5 favored in persistent disease.

Arm-PCR of CDR3 regions and iRepertoire HTBI primers were used to build TCR beta libraries. TCRdb redid the calling of the multiplex PCR reads with MiXCR, one entry per CDR3 protein. The repertoire holds under 450,000 distinct CDR3 sequences, about 25% seen once, with 26% in the top ten. As to time point: persistent/refractory GD, antithyroid drugs over 5 years with positive TRAb. Making the TCR library involved RNA that had been extracted from PBMCs. The chain carries TRBV6-1 and TRBJ1-1, with D possibly TRBD1 on 5 matching bases. The TCR comes from a female donor with Graves disease. This material consisted of peripheral blood mononuclear cells (PBMCs), taken when the disease was refractory, from a patient treated with antithyroid drugs. CDR3: CASRDIMNTEAFF. CDR3 sequence (DNA): TGTGCCAGCAGGGACATCATGAACACTGAAGCTTTCTTT.